These 8 T cell receptor beta chains originate from one sample sequenced in a study of T cells in Graves' hyperthyroidism and ophthalmopathy. The investigators amplified TCR beta CDR3 regions from RNA transcripts. HTBI primers drove first-round RT-PCR of the TCR CDR3. Via MiXCR, TCRdb re-called the multiplex PCR reads, giving one row per CDR3 protein. The sample has under 400,000 distinct CDR3 sequences; roughly 18% are singletons. Input material: blood. These TCRs come from a woman aged 50 to 65 with Graves' hyperthyroidism.

This clonotype has more than one count but fewer than ten. V gene TRBV25-1 combines with J gene TRBJ2-1; D uncertain. The germline CDR1 and CDR2 sequences are MGHDK and SYGVNS. The V gene lost 1 base and the J gene lost 4 bases, with 8 bases spanning the gap. The CDR3 covers 14 residues. CDR3 loop: CASSEFNNYNEQFF. For the CDR3, the DNA is TGTGCCAGCAGTGAATTTAACAATTACAATGAGCAGTTCTTC. The full variable domain, its missing parts supplied by reference TRBV25-1 and TRBJ2-1, is EADIYQTPRYLVIGTGKKITLECSQTMGHDKMYWYQQDPGMELHLIHYSYGVNSTEKGDLSSESTVSRIRTEHFPLTLESARPSHTSQYLCASSEFNNYNEQFFGPGTRLTVL.

This clonotype was seen many times. The rearrangement uses TRBV12-3 or TRBV12-4 and TRBJ2-3; the D is unclear. V lost 5 bases to trimming and J lost 3 bases, with 18 bases between them. This CDR3 spans 16 amino acids. CDR3: CASSHQQARGTDTQYF. The DNA of the CDR3 is TGTGCCAGCAGTCACCAGCAGGCCCGCGGTACAGATACGCAGTATTTT.

This rearrangement joins TRBV28 to TRBJ2-5; D is possibly TRBD1 or TRBD2 (6 bases each). The CDR3 consists of 15 residues. The V and J ends lost 3 bases and 5 bases respectively, with 16 bases between them. CDR1 is MDHEN and CDR2 is SYDVKM in the germline V gene. The CDR3 nucleotides read TGTGCCAGCAGTTTCCTAGTGGGGGGCATGGAGACCCAGTACTTC. This codes for CASSFLVGGMETQYF.

This clonotype was recorded many times. The J gene is TRBJ2-3, the V gene TRBV27; unclear D gene. The CDR3 has 11 residues. The germline V gene has CDR1 MNHEY and CDR2 SMNVEV (reference sequence). V lost 2 bases and J 6 bases, leaving 3 bases between the germline ends. The CDR3 is CASSLADTQYF. The CDR3 DNA reads as TGTGCCAGCAGTTTAGCGGATACGCAGTATTTT.

CDR3 bases: TGTGCCAGCAGCGCAAGGGACAGGGGGTTAAATCAGCCCCAGCATTTT. Translated, it gives CASSARDRGLNQPQHF. V is TRBV9 and J is TRBJ1-5; 11 nucleotides match TRBD1. Germline trimming cut 3 bases from V and 4 bases from J; bases unmatched to any gene: 6. This CDR3 contains 16 residues. Germline values: CDR1 SGDLS, CDR2 YYNGEE.

The J gene is TRBJ2-1, the V gene TRBV10-3; D not certain. Trimming shortened V by 9 bases and J by 12 bases, and 15 bases separated the two germline ends. The germline V gene has CDR1 ENHRY and CDR2 SYGVKD. The CDR3 is 11 residues long. The DNA of the CDR3 is TGTGCCATATCCACCGGTATGGGGCAGTTCTTC. Its translation: CAISTGMGQFF.

This clonotype showed up many times. The rearrangement uses TRBV28 and TRBJ2-7; TRBD2 is a possible D gene (6 bases). V was clipped by 5 bases and J by 0 bases, with 14 bases between them. The CDR3 runs to 15 residues. The germline V gene encodes CDR1 MDHEN and CDR2 SYDVKM. CDR3 nucleotide sequence: TGTGCCAGCAGTCTCATAGCGGAAAGCTCCTACGAGCAGTACTTC. Translating it yields CASSLIAESSYEQYF.

This clonotype was seen ten or more times. This chain links TRBV27 with TRBJ2-3, with no clear D. This CDR3 has 13 residues. V dropped 3 bases and J dropped 6 bases, with 10 bases sitting between them. The germline CDR1 and CDR2 sequences are MNHEY and SMNVEV (reference sequence). CDR3 DNA sequence: TGTGCCAGCAGTTTGGGCAGCCTCGATACGCAGTATTTT. This sequence encodes CASSLGSLDTQYF.